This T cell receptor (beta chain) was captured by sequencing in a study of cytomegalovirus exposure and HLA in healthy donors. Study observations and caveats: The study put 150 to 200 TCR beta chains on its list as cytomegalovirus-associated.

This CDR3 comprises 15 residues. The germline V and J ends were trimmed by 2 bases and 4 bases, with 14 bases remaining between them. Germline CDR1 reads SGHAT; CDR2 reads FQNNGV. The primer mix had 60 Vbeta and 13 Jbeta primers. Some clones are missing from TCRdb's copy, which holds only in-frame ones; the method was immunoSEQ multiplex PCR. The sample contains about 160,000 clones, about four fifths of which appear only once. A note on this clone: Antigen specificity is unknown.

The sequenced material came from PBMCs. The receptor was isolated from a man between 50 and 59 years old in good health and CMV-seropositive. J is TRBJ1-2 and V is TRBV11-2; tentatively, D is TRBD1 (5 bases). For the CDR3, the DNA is TGTGCCAGCAGCTTATCCCCAACGACAGTCTATGGCTACACCTTC. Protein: CASSLSPTTVYGYTF.